The rows below give T cell receptor beta chains drawn from one sample of a study of shared clonotypes between healthy human individuals. Sequenced by immunoSEQ multiplex PCR; TCRdb stores in-frame clones only, minus some. In the table there are around 2,000,000 clones, approximately 95% of which are singletons. The sequenced material came from naive CD8+ T cells sorted from blood. The origin of the receptors is a young man in good health. Both conserved end residues are part of each CDR3. D genes are given only for firm matches. Rows give clone size only sometimes, using once, few, many, or a class for an expanded clone.

cdr3_nt cdr3_aa clone_size j_call d_call v_call
TGTGCCAGCAGATCCACAGGGCCGTGGGGCCTCCACTTT CASRSTGPWGLHF once TRBJ1-6 . TRBV27
TGTGCCAGTAGTATCCTTGACAGTCCCTCCTACGAGCAGTACTTC CASSILDSPSYEQYF . TRBJ2-7 . TRBV19
TGTGCCAGCAGCTCCTCGGACAGAGGTTACAATGAGCAGTTCTTC CASSSSDRGYNEQFF . TRBJ2-1 . TRBV13
TGCGCCAGCTTCATTTCGCAGGGGAATGAGCAGTTCTTC CASFISQGNEQFF once TRBJ2-1 . TRBV5-1
TGCAGCGTTGTGGACAGGGGAGTCTATGGCTACACCTTC CSVVDRGVYGYTF . TRBJ1-2 TRBD1 TRBV29-1
TGTGCCACTCGGAGACCTTCCTACAATGAGCAGTTCTTC CATRRPSYNEQFF . TRBJ2-1 . TRBV19
TGCGCCAGCAGCCAGCGGCGTGGGGTCGAGCAGTACTTC CASSQRRGVEQYF few TRBJ2-7 . TRBV4-3
TGTGCCAGCAGCCCCAGTTCAGCGACAGATACGCAGTATTTT CASSPSSATDTQYF . TRBJ2-3 . TRBV5-6
TGTGCCAGCAGTTACTCCGAGGGGGTCCTTGGCTACACCTTC CASSYSEGVLGYTF . TRBJ1-2 . TRBV6-5
TGTGCCAGTAGTCTCTGGGATTCGAACACTGAAGCTTTCTTT CASSLWDSNTEAFF once TRBJ1-1 . TRBV19
TGTGCCAGCAGTGAAAACGGCGCTCCTTCACGGGGGCTTGAGCAGTTCTTC CASSENGAPSRGLEQFF . TRBJ2-1 . TRBV2
TGTGCCAGCAGCGTAATGCAGCTCTTCTCTGATACGCAGTATTTT CASSVMQLFSDTQYF . TRBJ2-3 . TRBV9
TGTGCCAGCAGTCCGATTATCTCAGGGGACGGGGCCAACGTCCTGACTTTC CASSPIISGDGANVLTF . TRBJ2-6 . TRBV27
TGTGCCAGCAGCCAGGGGGCGGGGGCTTTCTTT CASSQGAGAFF . TRBJ1-1 TRBD1 TRBV6-5
TGCGCCAGCAGCCAAGATAGCATTGACGGTTGGGGGTACAATGAGCAGTTCTTC CASSQDSIDGWGYNEQFF . TRBJ2-1 . TRBV4-3
TGTGCCAGCAGTGAAGGAACCACCGGGGCAGATACGCAGTATTTT CASSEGTTGADTQYF . TRBJ2-3 . TRBV2
TGTGCCAGCAGCGACAGGGGGCTAGAGCAGTACTTC CASSDRGLEQYF . TRBJ2-7 TRBD1 TRBV6-5
TGTGCCAGCAGTGAAGGCCTAGCGGTCGCAGCCTACGAGCAGTACTTC CASSEGLAVAAYEQYF . TRBJ2-7 TRBD2 TRBV6-1
TGTGCCAGCAGTGATACAGGGCTGATATCCTACGAGCAGTACTTC CASSDTGLISYEQYF once TRBJ2-7 . TRBV6-1
TGTGCCAGCAGTTACGGGGGGGCCAACACTGAAGCTTTCTTT CASSYGGANTEAFF . TRBJ1-1 . TRBV6-6
TGTGCCAGCAGCTTAGGGGAAGAAGGCGAGCAGTACTTC CASSLGEEGEQYF once TRBJ2-7 . TRBV7-6
TGTGCCAGCAGCTCCCCAGACGGTGACTCTGGGGCCAACGTCCTGACTTTC CASSSPDGDSGANVLTF . TRBJ2-6 . TRBV7-9
TGCGCCAGCAGCTTTCGATGGGACACGATCTCCTACGAGCAGTACTTC CASSFRWDTISYEQYF . TRBJ2-7 . TRBV5-1
TGTGCCAGCAGCTTAGCCGAGCGTAACTATGGCTACACCTTC CASSLAERNYGYTF . TRBJ1-2 . TRBV7-9
TGTGCCAGCAGCGAGGGACAGTCCTATGGCTACACCTTC CASSEGQSYGYTF . TRBJ1-2 TRBD1 TRBV7-8
TGCGCCAGCAGCTTGGACACCCCGAACACTGAAGCTTTCTTT CASSLDTPNTEAFF . TRBJ1-1 . TRBV5-1
TGTGCCAGCAGCAATCCGGGACAGGGGACCTACGAGCAGTACTTC CASSNPGQGTYEQYF . TRBJ2-7 TRBD1 TRBV6-5
TGTGCCAGCAGTTTATTCACAGGTTCTTCACCCCTCCACTTT CASSLFTGSSPLHF once TRBJ1-6 . TRBV27
TGTGCCAGCAGCTTAGAAGGTGGGGGGGCCTTAAGCAATCAGCCCCAGCATTTT CASSLEGGGALSNQPQHF . TRBJ1-5 . TRBV7-8
TGTGCCAGCAGCTCGTCCGGGACGTCCTACGAGCAGTACTTC CASSSSGTSYEQYF . TRBJ2-7 . TRBV7-9
TGTGCCACCAGCAGAGATAGGACCGTGCTCCAAGAGACCCAGTACTTC CATSRDRTVLQETQYF . TRBJ2-5 . TRBV15
TGTGCCAGCAGCTTGTGGGGGGCTCCAGGGGCCAACGTCCTGACTTTC CASSLWGAPGANVLTF . TRBJ2-6 . TRBV5-6
TGTGCCAGCAGCCGGGGGGGCTACGAGCAGTACTTC CASSRGGYEQYF . TRBJ2-7 TRBD2 TRBV6-6
TGTGCCAGCAGTGGCCAGGGGGACCCGAACACCGGGGAGCTGTTTTTT CASSGQGDPNTGELFF . TRBJ2-2 TRBD1 TRBV25-1
TGTGCCAGCAGCCCGGGTAGGGCGGGGGCTGGGAACGAGCAGTACTTC CASSPGRAGAGNEQYF . TRBJ2-7 . TRBV7-9
TGTGCCAGCAGCCCATTGTCGGAGAATCAGCCCCAGCATTTT CASSPLSENQPQHF . TRBJ1-5 . TRBV27
TGTGCCAGCAGCTTAGAAGCTAGCGGGAGCTACGAGCAGTACTTC CASSLEASGSYEQYF . TRBJ2-7 TRBD2 TRBV11-2
TGTGCCAGCAGTACGACCGGTAGCTATGGCTACACCTTC CASSTTGSYGYTF . TRBJ1-2 . TRBV6-5
TGTGCCAGCTCACCATCCGCGGGGGAGTACAATGAGCAGTTCTTC CASSPSAGEYNEQFF . TRBJ2-1 TRBD2 TRBV18
TGTGCCAGCAGCCCTAGTTTTAGTTACTCGAACACCGGGGAGCTGTTTTTT CASSPSFSYSNTGELFF . TRBJ2-2 . TRBV7-9
TGTGCCAGCAGTCGAAGTCCCGAGCAGTACTTC CASSRSPEQYF . TRBJ2-7 . TRBV2
TGTGCCAGCACCCAAGAGGGGGGGGGCATTGAGACCCAGTACTTC CASTQEGGGIETQYF . TRBJ2-5 . TRBV13
TGTGCCAGCAGTAGCATGGGAAATGGCTACACCTTC CASSSMGNGYTF . TRBJ1-2 . TRBV11-2
TGTGCTAGTGGTTTAGAGGGGGGGTATCGAGAGACCCAGTACTTC CASGLEGGYRETQYF . TRBJ2-5 . TRBV12-5